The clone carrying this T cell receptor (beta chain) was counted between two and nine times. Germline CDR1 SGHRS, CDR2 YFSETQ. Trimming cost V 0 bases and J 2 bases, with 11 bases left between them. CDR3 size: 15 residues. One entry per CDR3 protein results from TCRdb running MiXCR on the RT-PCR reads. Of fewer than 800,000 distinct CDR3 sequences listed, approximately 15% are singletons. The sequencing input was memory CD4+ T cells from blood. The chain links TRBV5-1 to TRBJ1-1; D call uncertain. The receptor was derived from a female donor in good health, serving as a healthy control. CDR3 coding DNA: TGCGCCAGCAGCTTGGAACGGACGGGTAACACTGAAGCTTTCTTT. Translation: CASSLERTGNTEAFF. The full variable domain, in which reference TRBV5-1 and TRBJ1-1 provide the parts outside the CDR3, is KAGVTQTPRYLIKTRGQQVTLSCSPISGHRSVSWYQQTPGQGLQFLFEYFSETQRNKGNFPGRFSGRQFSNSRSEMNVSTLELGDSALYLCASSLERTGNTEAFFGQGTRLTVV.